The 5 T cell receptor beta chains below come from one sample, sequenced in a study of neurological immune-mediated disorders. TCRdb independently ran MiXCR on the 5' RACE reads; one entry per CDR3 protein. There are approximately 16,000 distinct CDR3 sequences in the sample; about a fifth occur only once, and more than 20% lies in the top ten. The sample comprised PBMCs. Receptors originate from a man in his fifties or sixties in good health.

This clonotype was seen many times. The chain is built from TRBV4-3 and TRBJ2-2, with 7 bases matching TRBD1. V shed 2 bases, J shed 7 bases, and the junction held 16 bases outside the gene matches. CDR1 is LGHNA, CDR2 YSLEER, per germline. CDR3 size: 18 residues. The CDR3 reads CASSQPYPGQQGNGELFF. The CDR3 DNA reads as TGCGCCAGCAGCCAACCTTACCCGGGACAGCAAGGGAACGGGGAGCTGTTTTTT.

This clonotype is medium-sized within its sample. The chain combines TRBV5-1 with TRBJ2-1; D ambiguous. CDR3 length: 16 amino acids. CDR1 and CDR2 (germline): SGHRS, YFSETQ. With 4 bases removed from V and 0 bases from J, the gap between germline ends came to 14 bases. This chain's CDR3 is CASSPPQVSSYNEQFF. CDR3 nucleotide sequence: TGCGCCAGCAGCCCTCCCCAGGTCAGCTCCTACAATGAGCAGTTCTTC.

This clonotype was seen many times. The chain joins TRBV13 to TRBJ2-7; no reliable D call. This CDR3 spans 14 amino acids. Germline lookup yields CDR1 PRHDT and CDR2 FYEKMQ (reference sequence). V was shortened by 5 bases and J by 1 base, with 12 bases between the two germline ends. The CDR3 coding sequence is TGTGCCAGCAGCCCGGGCCACGGTTCCTACGAGCAGTACTTC. Translating it yields CASSPGHGSYEQYF.

This clonotype was picked up many times. In DNA, the CDR3 is TGTGCCAGCAGCTCAATGAGCGGGGGCTACAATGAGCAGTTCTTC. Translating gives CASSSMSGGYNEQFF. The chain recombines TRBV7-2 with TRBJ2-1, with TRBD2 matching 8 bases. Germline CDR1 SGHTA, CDR2 FQGNSA. Trimming removed 4 bases from V and 3 bases from J; junction bases left unmatched: 5. The CDR3 totals 15 residues.

This clonotype was picked up a small number of times. The chain recombines TRBV5-1 with TRBJ2-5; a possible D gene is TRBD1 (6 bases). The ends were cut back, 0 bases at V and 1 base at J, with 13 bases in the middle. From germline, CDR1 is SGHRS and CDR2 YFSETQ. The CDR3 is 16 amino acids. The CDR3 protein is CASSLAGQHIQETQYF. CDR3 in DNA: TGCGCCAGCAGCTTGGCCGGACAGCACATCCAAGAGACCCAGTACTTC.